This T cell receptor (beta chain) was obtained from a study of cytomegalovirus exposure and HLA in healthy donors. General study results and limits: Highest at DRB1 and lowest at HLA-C, TCR association rates differed among HLA loci in a later analysis.

PCR used 60 Vbeta primers and 13 Jbeta primers. Only in-frame clones appear in the TCRdb table, and some are missing; sequencing was by immunoSEQ multiplex PCR. The profile shows about 160,000 clones, about four fifths of them singletons. To note about this clone: What it binds is not known.

The CDR3 runs 11 residues. Between the trimmed V and J ends, which lost 6 bases and 5 bases, there was a span of 10 bases. Germline CDR1 DFQATT, CDR2 SNEGSKA (reference sequence). V gene TRBV20-1 combines with J gene TRBJ2-5; D may be TRBD2 (5 bases). This TCR derives from a young man in good health and CMV-seronegative. Sequencing was carried out using PBMCs. The CDR3 loop is CSAQTGETQYF. The CDR3 nucleotides read TGCAGTGCGCAGACGGGGGAGACCCAGTACTTC.